The present T cell receptor (beta chain) was sequenced within a study of blood T cell repertoires in COVID-19 (dated by TCRdb to the early 2020s). A note on the overall study: Samples from collaborators originated in the United States, Italy and Spain and spanned both the acute and convalescent phases of COVID-19. The prospective study material was composed of cDNA or gDNA derived from T cells, B-cell-depleted T cells, or PBMCs. The dataset comprised deeply sampled blood TCRbeta repertoires from subjects exposed to, actively infected with, or recovered from COVID-19. The repertoires were made available in a free public database intended to serve as a resource for research on the immune response to SARS-CoV-2. Samples were obtained from the ongoing ImmuneRACE study (first 160 participants) and from some 1,200 subjects provided by 6 global collaborators. Nearly every sample came with metadata listing a de-identified subject ID, COVID-19 status, age in years and sex. Where available, HLA class I and class II types were taken from metadata supplied by the sample provider and were not determined by assay-based typing. On the study overall, not on this receptor specifically: The quantity of clinical and demographic metadata differed by source and by participant and was supplied without curation.

According to the germline V gene (reference sequence), CDR1 reads SGHAT and CDR2 reads FQDESV. From the cysteine through the phenylalanine, the CDR3 covers 13 amino acids. Kept here is only the CDR3 DNA, which spans 39 bases and is read in frame from base 1. Trimming accounts for 5 bases at V and 6 bases at J, while the number of junction bases matched to no gene is 5. Of note for this clone: Its antigen specificity is not known. No base quality values were provided; no much bigger clone lies one nucleotide off.

TCRbeta CDR3 regions were amplified from genomic DNA by means of the immunoSEQ Assay, a bias-controlled multiplex PCR. The original methods were these. Nucleated cell counts per sample were estimated from amplification of reference gene primers within the assay. To quantify the absolute abundance of each unique TCRbeta CDR3 rearrangement, sequence reads were collapsed and filtered. For each sample, productive Simpson clonality was calculated as the square root of Simpson's diversity index across productive rearrangements. The source is immuneACCESS, and TCRdb retained only in-frame sequences with V and J called. Part of the clones is not carried over; for the studies checked, unresolved V genes explain less than half of this, and the remainder is unexplained. The V and J calls and the clone size are those of that table, but D and trimming were determined from the DNA. Present in this sample are under 500,000 clones, around 89% of which were seen just once. About 4.3% of the sample is in the top ten clones.

Collaborating institutions collected whole blood in K2EDTA tubes following their own protocols. For TCRbeta analysis, collaborators shipped samples in one of three forms: frozen whole blood, isolated PBMCs, or DNA extracted from either of those sample types. The rearrangement joined TRBV11-1 to TRBJ1-1; a stretch of 8 junction bases matches TRBD1. The receptor comes from a woman aged 25 to 39 with acute or convalescent COVID-19. Specimen: peripheral blood. The sequenced DNA is TGTGCCAGCAGCGCCAGGGGGCTCCCTGAAGCTTTCTTT. It specifies CASSARGLPEAFF.